This T cell receptor beta chain is from a study of blood T cell repertoires in COVID-19. Study in general: The United States, Italy and Spain supplied acute and convalescent COVID-19 samples. PBMCs, B-cell-depleted T cells, or T cells were the source of the cDNA or gDNA that made up the material.

As handled by the study authors: How many nucleated cells were present was estimated from reference gene primer amplification. Clones were read by immunoSEQ multiplex PCR, and TCRdb kept only the in-frame ones, dropping some. V, J and clone size derive from that table, while D and trimming were established from the DNA sequence. The sample has 65,000 to 90,000 clones, 75% to 85% seen once. The sequence was collected from a woman older than 75 with acute or convalescent COVID-19. Sequenced sample: peripheral blood.

The CDR3 region has the DNA TGTGCCAGCAGCCCAGGGACAGGGTCTGGCTACACCTTC. This encodes CASSPGTGSGYTF. V usage is TRBV11-1 and J usage is TRBJ1-2, with 9 bases identical to TRBD1. CDR3 length: 13 amino acids. Germline V gene lookup returns CDR1 SGHAT and CDR2 FQDESV (reference sequence). The V gene end was trimmed by 5 bases and the J gene end by 7 bases; junction bases not matched to a gene: 5. Combining the CDR3 with reference TRBV11-1 and TRBJ1-2 gives the whole variable domain EAEVAQSPRYKITEKSQAVAFWCDPISGHATLYWYRQILGQGPELLVQFQDESVVDDSQLPKDRFSAERLKGVDSTLKIQPAELGDSAMYLCASSPGTGSGYTFGSGTRLTVV.